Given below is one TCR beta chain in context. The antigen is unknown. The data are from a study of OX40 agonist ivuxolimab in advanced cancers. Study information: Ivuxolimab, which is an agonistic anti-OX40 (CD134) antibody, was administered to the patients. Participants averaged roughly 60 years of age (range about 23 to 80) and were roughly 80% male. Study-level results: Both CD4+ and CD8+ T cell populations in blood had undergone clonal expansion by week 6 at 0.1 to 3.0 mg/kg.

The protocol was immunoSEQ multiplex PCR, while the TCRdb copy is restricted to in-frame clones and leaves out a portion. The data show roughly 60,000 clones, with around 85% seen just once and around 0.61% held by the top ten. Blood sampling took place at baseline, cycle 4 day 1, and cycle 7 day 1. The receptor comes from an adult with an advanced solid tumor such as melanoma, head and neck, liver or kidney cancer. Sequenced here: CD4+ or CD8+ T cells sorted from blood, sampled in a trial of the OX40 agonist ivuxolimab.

In DNA, the CDR3 is TGTGCCAGCAGCCTTACAGGGGGCAAAAGCACAGATACGCAGTATTTT. Its protein product is CASSLTGGKSTDTQYF. The genes are TRBV7-9 and TRBJ2-3; the match to TRBD1 covers 9 bases. Germline CDR1 reads SEHNR; CDR2 reads FQNEAQ (reference sequence). CDR3 length: 16 residues. J gave up 0 bases and V 5 bases, and 6 bases lay outside the gene matches. Drawing the rest from reference TRBV7-9 and TRBJ2-3, the complete variable domain is DTGVSQNPRHKITKRGQNVTFRCDPISEHNRLYWYRQTLGQGPEFLTYFQNEAQLEKSRLLSDRFSAERPKGSFSTLEIQRTEQGDSAMYLCASSLTGGKSTDTQYFGPGTRLTVL.